The text below deals with one T cell receptor beta chain. Its cognate antigen is unknown. These data are taken from a study of shared clonotypes between healthy human individuals. Overall study findings and caveats: Against clonotypes common to all four donors, non-shared ones had lower generation probabilities. Sorted-subset samples were not fully sequenced, rarefaction indicated.

CDR3 length: 16 amino acids. The J segment lost 6 bases and the V segment lost 2 bases, leaving 13 bases of the junction unmatched. CDR1 and CDR2 from the germline V gene are MDHEN and SYDVKM. Naive CD8 populations comprised CD45RO-negative cells positively selected for CCR7, excluding terminally differentiated effector memory CD45RA+ cells. Donation came from healthy HIV-negative adults that had no recent acute infections or vaccinations. TCRdb keeps only in-frame clones here, not all; method: immunoSEQ multiplex PCR. The sample yields about 700,000 clones, around 90% seen once. The gene calls are TRBV28 and TRBJ2-7; 7 bases agree with TRBD2. The TCR sequence derives from a man aged 30 to 39 in good health. The sequenced sample was naive CD8+ T cells sorted from blood. CDR3 nucleotides: TGTGCCAGCAGTTTACCTACTATGCGGGAGCGATTCGAGCAGTACTTC. It specifies CASSLPTMRERFEQYF.